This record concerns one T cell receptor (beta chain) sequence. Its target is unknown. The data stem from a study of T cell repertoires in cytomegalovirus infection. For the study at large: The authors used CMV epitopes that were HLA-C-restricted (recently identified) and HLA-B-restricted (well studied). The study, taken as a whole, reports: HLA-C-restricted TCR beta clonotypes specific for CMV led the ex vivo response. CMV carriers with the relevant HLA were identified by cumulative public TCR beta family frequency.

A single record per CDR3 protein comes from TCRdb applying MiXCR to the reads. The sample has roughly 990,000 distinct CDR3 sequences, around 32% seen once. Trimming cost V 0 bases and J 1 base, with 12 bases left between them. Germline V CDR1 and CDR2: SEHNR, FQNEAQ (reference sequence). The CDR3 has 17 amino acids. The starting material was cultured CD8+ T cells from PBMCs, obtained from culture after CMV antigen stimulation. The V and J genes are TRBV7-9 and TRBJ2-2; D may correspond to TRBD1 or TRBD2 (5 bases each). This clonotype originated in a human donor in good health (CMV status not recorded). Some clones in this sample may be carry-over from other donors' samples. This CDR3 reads CASSLATGRMNTGELFF. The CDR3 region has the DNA TGTGCCAGCAGCTTAGCGACGGGACGGATGAACACCGGGGAGCTGTTTTTT. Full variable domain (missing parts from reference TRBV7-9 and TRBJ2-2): DTGVSQNPRHKITKRGQNVTFRCDPISEHNRLYWYRQTLGQGPEFLTYFQNEAQLEKSRLLSDRFSAERPKGSFSTLEIQRTEQGDSAMYLCASSLATGRMNTGELFFGEGSRLTVL.